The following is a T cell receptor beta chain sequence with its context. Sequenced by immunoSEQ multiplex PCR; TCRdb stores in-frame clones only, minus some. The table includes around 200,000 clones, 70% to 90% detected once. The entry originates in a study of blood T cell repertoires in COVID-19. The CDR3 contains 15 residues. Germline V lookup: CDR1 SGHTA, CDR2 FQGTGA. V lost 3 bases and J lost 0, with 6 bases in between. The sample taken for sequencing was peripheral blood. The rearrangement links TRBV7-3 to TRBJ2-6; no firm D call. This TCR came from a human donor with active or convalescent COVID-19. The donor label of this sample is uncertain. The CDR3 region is CASSLSSSGANVLTF. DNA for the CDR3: TGTGCCAGCAGCTTGTCTTCCTCTGGGGCCAACGTCCTGACTTTC.